This entry lists 7 T cell receptor beta chains sequenced from one sample in a study of T-cell memory formation after mild COVID-19. TCRdb fed the 5' RACE reads into MiXCR, producing one record per CDR3 protein. The data hold 150,000 to 200,000 distinct CDR3 sequences, with around a third observed a single time. The specimen was PBMCs or a T cell subset sorted from them (not recorded which). The receptor set was obtained from an adult woman who had mild COVID-19 (a few samples of this study predate the infection). Cell type and time point are not known.

This clonotype has only a few counts. The chain is built from TRBV9 and TRBJ2-5, with D perhaps TRBD1 (5 bases). Trimming left V 1 base short and J 3 bases short, with 13 bases between. This CDR3 region has 15 residues. The V gene's germline CDR1 is SGDLS and CDR2 YYNGEE. The CDR3 DNA follows: TGTGCCAGCAGCGTACAGGGCCAGGGTAAAGAGACCCAGTACTTC. Translating gives CASSVQGQGKETQYF.

The V call is TRBV6-2 or TRBV6-3, the J call TRBJ2-1; TRBD1 matches at 7 bases. Unmatched junction bases numbered 7, after V lost 7 bases and J lost 4 bases. CDR1 is MNHEY and CDR2 is SVGEGT in the germline V gene. This CDR3 spans 14 amino acids. The DNA of the CDR3 is TGTGCCAGCATGAGACAGGGTTTATACAATGAGCAGTTCTTC. The encoded protein is CASMRQGLYNEQFF.

In DNA form, the CDR3 reads TGTGCCAGCAGTAACTCGGGACTCCGGAACACTGAAGCTTTCTTT. Protein sequence: CASSNSGLRNTEAFF. This chain uses TRBV28 with TRBJ1-1; the D gene is possibly TRBD1 (5 bases). Germline CDR1 MDHEN, CDR2 SYDVKM. V dropped 5 bases and J dropped 1 base, with 14 bases sitting between them. This CDR3 is built from 15 residues.

The rearrangement uses TRBV30 and TRBJ1-1; perhaps TRBD1 as D (5 bases). Trimming left V 5 bases short and J 7 bases short, with 17 bases between. This CDR3 contains 13 residues. CDR1 and CDR2 (germline): GTSNPN, SVGIG (reference sequence). The CDR3: CAWAIGGSNEAFF. Written as DNA, the CDR3 is TGTGCCTGGGCGATCGGGGGGAGTAATGAAGCTTTCTTT. The full variable domain, rest sourced from reference TRBV30 and TRBJ1-1, is SQTIHQWPATLVQPVGSPLSLECTVEGTSNPNLYWYRQAAGRGLQLLFYSVGIGQISSEVPQNLSASRPQDRQFILSSKKLLLSDSGFYLCAWAIGGSNEAFFGQGTRLTVV.

V is TRBV5-1 and J is TRBJ2-1, with unresolved D. Germline V gives CDR1 SGHRS, CDR2 YFSETQ. The CDR3 is 15 amino acids. The V gene lost 4 bases and the J gene lost 8 bases, with 19 bases spanning the gap. The CDR3 nucleotides read TGCGCCAGCAGCCTACAAATGTTAGAGTCGGATGAGCAGTTCTTC. Translated, it gives CASSLQMLESDEQFF.

In its sample, this clonotype was seen a few times. V gene TRBV6-2 or TRBV6-3 combines with J gene TRBJ1-5; D gene unclear. V lost 2 bases to trimming and J lost 0 bases, with 8 bases between them. Germline-derived CDR1 and CDR2 are MNHEY and SVGEGT. CDR3 length: 15 amino acids. CDR3 nucleotides: TGTGCCAGCAGTTACGAGACAAGTAGCAATCAGCCCCAGCATTTT. This gives the protein CASSYETSSNQPQHF.

The table lists this clonotype with a few counts. This chain links TRBV6-5 with TRBJ2-3; no reliable D call. This CDR3 is 15 amino acids long. CDR1 and CDR2 (germline): MNHEY, SVGAGI. The V gene lost 0 bases and the J gene lost 2 bases, with 9 bases spanning the gap. The CDR3 sequence: CASSYSGWNTDTQYF. In nucleotides, the CDR3 is TGTGCCAGCAGTTACTCAGGGTGGAACACAGATACGCAGTATTTT.